Below, 9 T cell receptor beta chains from the same sample are listed, as sequenced in a study of metastatic and nonmetastatic thyroid tumors. Thyroid surgery was preceded by no treatment in any patient. Using MiXCR, TCRdb reanalyzed the PCR reads. This table has about 82,000 clones, around an eighth appearing once. Input material: tumor tissue. All receptors come from a female donor with papillary thyroid cancer or a benign thyroid nodule (not recorded which). Some clones in this sample may be carry-over from other donors' samples.

In this sample, this clone turned up many times. V gene TRBV24-1 combines with J gene TRBJ2-3; D is perhaps TRBD1 or TRBD2 (5 bases each). Germline V gene sequence: CDR1 KGHDR, CDR2 SFDVKD. Trimming cost V 4 bases and J 6 bases, with 13 bases left between them. The CDR3 has 14 residues. CDR3 nucleotides: TGTGCCACCAGTGACAGGGCTAGCAGGGATACGCAGTATTTT. Its protein is CATSDRASRDTQYF.

This clone was recorded at least ten times. The chain uses TRBV4-2 and TRBJ2-3, with 11 bases matching TRBD2. This CDR3 region has 19 residues. Trimming took 4 bases from V and 3 from J; bases not matched to a gene: 15. The V gene's germline CDR1 is LGHNA and CDR2 YNFKEQ. The chain's CDR3 is CASSPQGPRASGRTDTQYF. The CDR3 coding sequence is TGTGCCAGCAGCCCACAAGGGCCACGAGCTAGCGGGAGGACAGATACGCAGTATTTT.

Points on this clone: Since a much larger clone is just one base distant, this may be a read error. Within the sample, other DNA sequences also encode this same CDR3. Here the CDR3 DNA reads TGTGCCAGCAGTCAACCTGGACAGGGCTTTGGCTACACCTTC. Translation: CASSQPGQGFGYTF. V usage is TRBV6-1 and J usage is TRBJ1-2; 8 positions match TRBD1. Germline V gives CDR1 MNHNS, CDR2 SASEGT. Losses at the gene ends were 5 bases for V and 7 bases for J; bases not matched to a gene: 9. The CDR3 has 14 amino acids.

As for this clone: A junction boundary mismatches the germline segment, possibly from a read error. V gene TRBV20-1 combines with J gene TRBJ2-2; possible D gene TRBD2, 6 bases. The CDR3 length is 15 residues. Germline CDR1 is DFQATT and CDR2 is SNEGSKA (reference sequence). The CDR3 protein is CSPQKAGTSYGELSF. The CDR3 DNA sequence: TGCAGTCCTCAAAAGGCGGGGACCTCCTACGGGGAGCTGTCTTTT.

As concerns this clone: This may arise from a read error, as a much more abundant clone is one base away. This specimen includes other DNA sequences encoding the same CDR3. This sequence joins TRBV19 and TRBJ2-5; 8 bases are shared with TRBD2. Germline lookup yields CDR1 LNHDA and CDR2 SQIVND (reference sequence). This CDR3 is 13 amino acids long. In nucleotides, the CDR3 is TGTGCCAGTAGTATAGAAGCGGGAGAGACACAGTACTTC. Translation: CASSIEAGETQYF. The complete variable domain, with remaining parts taken from reference TRBV19 and TRBJ2-5, reads DGGITQSPKYLFRKEGQNVTLSCEQNLNHDAMYWYRQDPGQGLRLIYYSQIVNDFQKGDIAEGYSVSREKKESFPLTVTSAQKNPTAFYLCASSIEAGETQYFGPGTRLLVL.

This clone appeared a few times. A much larger clone differs by one base, so this may be a read error. The chain uses TRBV28 and TRBJ1-5, with TRBD1 matching over 8 bases. Germline V lookup: CDR1 MDHEN, CDR2 SYDVKM. This CDR3 region has 13 residues. The CDR3: CTSSMDRDQPQHF. As DNA, the CDR3 is TGTACCAGCAGTATGGACAGGGATCAGCCCCAGCATTTT.

This clone turned up a few times. The CDR3 sequence is CASSLGHPGETQYF. CDR3 sequence (DNA): TGTGCCAGCAGCTTGGGACACCCGGGAGAGACCCAGTACTTC. The rearrangement joins TRBV5-4 to TRBJ2-5; D unclear. This CDR3 contains 14 residues. Germline CDR1 is SGHNT and CDR2 is YYREEE (reference sequence). The V end was cut by 0 bases, the J end by 4 bases, with 10 bases between.

This clone appeared many times. Other DNA sequences in this sample translate to the same CDR3. The chain is built from TRBV6-4 and TRBJ2-2; a weak D match, TRBD1 (6 bases). The CDR3 consists of 13 residues. Trimming cost V 3 bases and J 7 bases, with 9 bases left between them. Per germline, CDR1 MRHNA and CDR2 SNTAGT. The CDR3 DNA follows: TGTGCCAGCAGTGAACAGGGTGGCGGGGAGCTGTTTTTT. It is translated as CASSEQGGGELFF.

At least ten counts were recorded for this clone. V is TRBV2 and J is TRBJ2-7, with TRBD1 matching 7 bases. Per germline, CDR1 SNHLY and CDR2 FYNNEI. The junction had 9 bases not matched to a gene; V was cut back by 7 bases and J by 0 bases. The CDR3 is 15 residues long. CDR3 loop: CASKPRRGSSYEQYF. The CDR3, as DNA: TGTGCCAGCAAGCCGCGCAGGGGGAGCTCCTACGAGCAGTACTTC.